This TCR beta chain was retrieved from a study of T cell changes during pregnancy in multiple sclerosis. Data came from immunoSEQ multiplex PCR; TCRdb stores just in-frame clones and leaves some out. This sample yields 65,000 to 85,000 clones, of which 94% are seen a single time; about 1% belongs to the top ten. CDR3 length: 15 amino acids. J lost 6 bases, V lost 0 bases, and 6 bases had no gene match. Looked up from germline, CDR1 is SGDLS and CDR2 is YYNGEE. This TCR was recovered from a female donor in good health, enrolled as a control in a pregnancy study. V and J are TRBV9 and TRBJ2-1, with TRBD2 matching over 7 bases. The source was peripheral blood, collected in the second trimester of pregnancy. This CDR3 reads CASSVGAGVGNEQFF. In DNA form, the CDR3 reads TGTGCCAGCAGCGTAGGGGCGGGAGTGGGCAATGAGCAGTTCTTC. The complete variable domain, with remaining parts taken from reference TRBV9 and TRBJ2-1, reads DSGVTQTPKHLITATGQRVTLRCSPRSGDLSVYWYQQSLDQGLQFLIQYYNGEERAKGNILERFSAQQFPDLHSELNLSSLELGDSALYFCASSVGAGVGNEQFFGPGTRLTVL.